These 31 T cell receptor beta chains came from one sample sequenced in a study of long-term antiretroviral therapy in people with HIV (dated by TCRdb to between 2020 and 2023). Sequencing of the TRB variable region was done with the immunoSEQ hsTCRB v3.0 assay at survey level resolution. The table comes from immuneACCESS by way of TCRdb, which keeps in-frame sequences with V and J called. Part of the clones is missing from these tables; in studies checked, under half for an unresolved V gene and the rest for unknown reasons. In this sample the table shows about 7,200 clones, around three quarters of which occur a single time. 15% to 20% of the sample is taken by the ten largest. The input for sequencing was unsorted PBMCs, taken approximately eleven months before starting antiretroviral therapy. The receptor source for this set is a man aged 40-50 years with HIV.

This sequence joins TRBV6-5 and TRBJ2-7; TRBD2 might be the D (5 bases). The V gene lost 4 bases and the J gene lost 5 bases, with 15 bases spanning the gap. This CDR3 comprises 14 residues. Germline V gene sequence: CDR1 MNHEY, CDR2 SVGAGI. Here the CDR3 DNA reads TGTGCCAGCAGTTCCCTCCCGGGGATTCACGAGCAGTACTTC. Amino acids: CASSSLPGIHEQYF.

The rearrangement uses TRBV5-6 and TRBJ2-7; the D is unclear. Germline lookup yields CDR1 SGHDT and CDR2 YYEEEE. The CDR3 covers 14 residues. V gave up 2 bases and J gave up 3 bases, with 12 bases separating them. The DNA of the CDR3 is TGTGCCAGCAGCTTAAATCAGAAATACTACGAGCAGTACTTC. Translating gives CASSLNQKYYEQYF.

CDR3 protein: CASSETSGGVAQYF. CDR3 bases: TGCGCCAGCAGTGAGACTAGCGGGGGGGTGGCGCAGTATTTT. The chain joins TRBV10-2 to TRBJ2-3; 13 bases are shared with TRBD2. Germline CDR1 is WSHSY and CDR2 is SAAADI. The CDR3 loop spans 14 amino acids. Losses at the gene ends were 2 bases for V and 10 bases for J; bases not matched to a gene: 3.

CDR3 DNA: TGCGCCAGCAGCCAAGTTCCGGGGGGAGATACGCAGTATTTT. This codes for CASSQVPGGDTQYF. V is TRBV4-3 and J is TRBJ2-3, with 7 positions matching TRBD2. V lost 1 base to trimming and J lost 5 bases; unmatched junction nucleotides: 3. The CDR3 sequence is 14 residues long. Germline V gene sequence: CDR1 LGHNA, CDR2 YSLEER.

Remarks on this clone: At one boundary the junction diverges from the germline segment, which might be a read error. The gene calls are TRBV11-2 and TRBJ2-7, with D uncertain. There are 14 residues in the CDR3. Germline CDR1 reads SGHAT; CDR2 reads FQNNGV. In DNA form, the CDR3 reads TGTGCCAGTAGCTTAGTAGGTAGAGTGAGGGAGCAGTACTTC. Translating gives CASSLVGRVREQYF.

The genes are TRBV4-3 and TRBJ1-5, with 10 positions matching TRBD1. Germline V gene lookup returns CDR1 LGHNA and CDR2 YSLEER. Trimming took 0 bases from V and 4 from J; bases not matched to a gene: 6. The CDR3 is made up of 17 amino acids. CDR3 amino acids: CASSQDGTGALNQPQHF. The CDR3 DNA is TGCGCCAGCAGCCAAGATGGGACAGGGGCGCTAAATCAGCCCCAGCATTTT.

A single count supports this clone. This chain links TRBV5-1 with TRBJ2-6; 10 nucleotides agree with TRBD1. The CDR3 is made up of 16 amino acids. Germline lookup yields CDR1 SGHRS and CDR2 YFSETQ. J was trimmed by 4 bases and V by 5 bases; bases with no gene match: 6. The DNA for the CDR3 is TGCGCCAGCAGTACCGGGACAGGGGCAGGGGCCAACGTCCTGACTTTC. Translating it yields CASSTGTGAGANVLTF.

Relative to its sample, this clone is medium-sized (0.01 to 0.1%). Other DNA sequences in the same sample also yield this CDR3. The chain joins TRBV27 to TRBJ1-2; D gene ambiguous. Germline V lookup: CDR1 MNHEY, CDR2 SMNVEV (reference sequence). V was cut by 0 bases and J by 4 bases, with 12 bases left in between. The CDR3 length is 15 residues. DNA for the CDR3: TGTGCCAGCAGTTTATCGGCAGGAACGCTCTATGGCTACACCTTC. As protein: CASSLSAGTLYGYTF.

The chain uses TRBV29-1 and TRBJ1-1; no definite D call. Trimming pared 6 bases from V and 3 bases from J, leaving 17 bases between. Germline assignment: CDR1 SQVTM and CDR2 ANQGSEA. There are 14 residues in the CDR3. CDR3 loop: CSVIGRAGDTEAFF. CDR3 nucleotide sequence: TGCAGCGTCATAGGACGGGCCGGGGACACTGAAGCTTTCTTT.

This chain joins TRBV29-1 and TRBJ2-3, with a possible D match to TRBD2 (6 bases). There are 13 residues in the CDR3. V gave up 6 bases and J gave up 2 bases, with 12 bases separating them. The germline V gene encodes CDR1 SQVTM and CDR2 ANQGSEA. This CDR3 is CSVKRVLTDTQYF. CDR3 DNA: TGCAGCGTGAAGCGGGTACTCACAGATACGCAGTATTTT.

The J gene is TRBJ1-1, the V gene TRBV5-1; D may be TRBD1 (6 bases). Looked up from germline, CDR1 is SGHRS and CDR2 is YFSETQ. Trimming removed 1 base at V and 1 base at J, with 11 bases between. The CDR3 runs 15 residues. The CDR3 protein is CASSLLGAGNTEAFF. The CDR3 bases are TGCGCCAGCAGCTTGTTGGGGGCAGGGAACACTGAAGCTTTCTTT.

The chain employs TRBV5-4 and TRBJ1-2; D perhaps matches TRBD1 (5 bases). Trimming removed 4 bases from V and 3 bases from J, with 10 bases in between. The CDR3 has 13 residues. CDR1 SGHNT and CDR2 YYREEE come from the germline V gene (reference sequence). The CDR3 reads CASSPPGDYGYTF. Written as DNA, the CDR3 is TGTGCCAGCAGCCCCCCGGGGGACTATGGCTACACCTTC.

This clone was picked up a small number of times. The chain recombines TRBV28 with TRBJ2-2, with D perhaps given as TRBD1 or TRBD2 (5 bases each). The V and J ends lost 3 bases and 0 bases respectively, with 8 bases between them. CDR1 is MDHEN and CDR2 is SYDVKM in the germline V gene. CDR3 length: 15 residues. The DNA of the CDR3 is TGTGCCAGCAGTTTGGGACGTTCGAACACCGGGGAGCTGTTTTTT. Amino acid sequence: CASSLGRSNTGELFF.

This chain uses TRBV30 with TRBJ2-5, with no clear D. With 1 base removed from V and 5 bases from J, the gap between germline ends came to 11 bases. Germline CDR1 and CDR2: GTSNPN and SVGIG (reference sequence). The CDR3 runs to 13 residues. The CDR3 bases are TGTGCCTGGAGTGCACAGAGGTACGAGACCCAGTACTTC. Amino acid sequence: CAWSAQRYETQYF.

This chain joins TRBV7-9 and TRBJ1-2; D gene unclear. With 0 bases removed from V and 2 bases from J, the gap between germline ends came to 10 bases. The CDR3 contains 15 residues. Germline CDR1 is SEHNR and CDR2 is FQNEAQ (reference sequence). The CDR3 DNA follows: TGTGCCAGCAGCTTAGCGGAGAAGGACAACTATGGCTACACCTTC. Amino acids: CASSLAEKDNYGYTF.

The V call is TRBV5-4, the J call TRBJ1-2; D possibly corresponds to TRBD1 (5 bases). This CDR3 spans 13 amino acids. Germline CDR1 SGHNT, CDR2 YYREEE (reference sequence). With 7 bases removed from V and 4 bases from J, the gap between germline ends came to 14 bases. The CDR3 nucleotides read TGTGCCAGCGTGCTACGGGGGACCTATGGCTACACCTTC. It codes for CASVLRGTYGYTF. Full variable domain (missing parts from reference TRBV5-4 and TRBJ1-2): ETGVTQSPTHLIKTRGQQVTLRCSSQSGHNTVSWYQQALGQGPQFIFQYYREEENGRGNFPPRFSGLQFPNYSSELNVNALELDDSALYLCASVLRGTYGYTFGSGTRLTVV.

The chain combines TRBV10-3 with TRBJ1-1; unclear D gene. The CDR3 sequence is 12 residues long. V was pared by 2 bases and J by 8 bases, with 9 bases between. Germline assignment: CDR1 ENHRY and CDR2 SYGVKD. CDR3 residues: CAISEGVPEAFF. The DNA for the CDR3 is TGTGCCATCAGTGAGGGGGTGCCCGAAGCTTTCTTT.

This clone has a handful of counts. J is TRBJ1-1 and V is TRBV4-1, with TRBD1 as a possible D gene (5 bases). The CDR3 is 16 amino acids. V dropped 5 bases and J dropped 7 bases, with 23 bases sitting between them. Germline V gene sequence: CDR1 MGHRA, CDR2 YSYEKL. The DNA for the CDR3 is TGCGCCAGCAGCACGGACAAGCTGGTCCGGGAGGTTGAAGCTTTCTTT. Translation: CASSTDKLVREVEAFF.

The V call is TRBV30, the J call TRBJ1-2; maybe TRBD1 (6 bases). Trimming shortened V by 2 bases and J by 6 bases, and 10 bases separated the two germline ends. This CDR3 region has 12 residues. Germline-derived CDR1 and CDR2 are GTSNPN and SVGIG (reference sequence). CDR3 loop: CAWSPSGDGYTF. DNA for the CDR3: TGTGCCTGGAGTCCGTCAGGGGATGGCTACACCTTC.

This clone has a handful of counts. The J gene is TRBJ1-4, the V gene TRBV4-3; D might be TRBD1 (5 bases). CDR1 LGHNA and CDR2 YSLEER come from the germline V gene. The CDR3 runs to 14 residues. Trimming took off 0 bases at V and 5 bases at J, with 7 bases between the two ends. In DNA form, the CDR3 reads TGCGCCAGCAGCCAAGAATGGGGGAATGAAAAACTGTTTTTT. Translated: CASSQEWGNEKLFF.

For the CDR3, the DNA is TGTGCCAGCAGTTTCGACAGGGCGGCTGAGCAGTTCTTC. It specifies CASSFDRAAEQFF. The V call is TRBV27, the J call TRBJ2-1, with TRBD1 matching 7 bases. This CDR3 spans 13 amino acids. Per the germline V gene, CDR1 is MNHEY and CDR2 is SMNVEV (reference sequence). The V gene end was trimmed by 3 bases and the J gene end by 9 bases; junction bases not matched to a gene: 5.

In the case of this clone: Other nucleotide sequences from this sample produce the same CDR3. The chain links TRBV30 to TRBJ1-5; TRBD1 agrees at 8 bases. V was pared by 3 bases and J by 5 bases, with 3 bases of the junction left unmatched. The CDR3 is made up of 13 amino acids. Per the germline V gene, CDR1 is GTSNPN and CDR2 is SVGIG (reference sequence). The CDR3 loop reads CAWSGTGDQPQHF. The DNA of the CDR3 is TGTGCCTGGAGCGGGACAGGTGATCAGCCCCAGCATTTT.

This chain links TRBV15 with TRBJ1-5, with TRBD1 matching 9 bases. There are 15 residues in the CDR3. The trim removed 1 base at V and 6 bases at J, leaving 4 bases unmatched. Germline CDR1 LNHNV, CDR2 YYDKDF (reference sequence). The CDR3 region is CATSRGTGVGQPQHF. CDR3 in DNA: TGTGCCACCAGCAGAGGGACAGGGGTAGGTCAGCCCCAGCATTTT.

CDR3 loop: CASSFGTGPYEQYF. The CDR3 nucleotides are TGTGCCAGCAGCTTCGGGACAGGCCCCTACGAGCAGTACTTC. The chain recombines TRBV11-2 with TRBJ2-7; 8 bases match TRBD1. V was pared by 3 bases and J by 2 bases, with 3 bases of the junction left unmatched. Germline CDR1 reads SGHAT; CDR2 reads FQNNGV. This CDR3 contains 14 residues.

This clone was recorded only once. The CDR3 DNA sequence: TGTGCCAGCAGCTGGGACAGGAACGCTGACTACACCTTC. Amino acids: CASSWDRNADYTF. The chain links TRBV6-5 to TRBJ1-2; 8 positions match TRBD1. CDR1 is MNHEY, CDR2 SVGAGI, per germline. The CDR3 is made up of 13 amino acids. V shed 6 bases, J shed 10 bases, and the junction held 10 bases outside the gene matches.

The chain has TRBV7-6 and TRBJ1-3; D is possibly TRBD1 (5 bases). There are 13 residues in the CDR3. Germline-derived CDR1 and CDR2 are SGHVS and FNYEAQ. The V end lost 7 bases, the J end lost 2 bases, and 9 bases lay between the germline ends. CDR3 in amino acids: CASMQGTGNTIYF. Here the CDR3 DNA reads TGTGCCAGCATGCAGGGCACTGGAAACACCATATATTTT. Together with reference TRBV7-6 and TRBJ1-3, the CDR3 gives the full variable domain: GAGVSQSPRYKVTKRGQDVALRCDPISGHVSLYWYRQALGQGPEFLTYFNYEAQQDKSGLPNDRFSAERPEGSISTLTIQRTEQRDSAMYRCASMQGTGNTIYFGEGSWLTVV.

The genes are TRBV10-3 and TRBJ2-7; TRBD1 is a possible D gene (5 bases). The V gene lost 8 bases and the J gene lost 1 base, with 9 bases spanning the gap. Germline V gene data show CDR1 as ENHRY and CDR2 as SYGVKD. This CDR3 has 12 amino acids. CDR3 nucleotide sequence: TGTGCCATCTCCTCAGGGTCCTACGAGCAGTACTTC. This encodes CAISSGSYEQYF.

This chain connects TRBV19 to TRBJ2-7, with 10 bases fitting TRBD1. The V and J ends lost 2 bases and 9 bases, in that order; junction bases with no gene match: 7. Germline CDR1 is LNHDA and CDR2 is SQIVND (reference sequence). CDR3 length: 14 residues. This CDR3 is CASSICRQGAGQYF. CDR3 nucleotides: TGTGCCAGTAGTATATGTAGACAGGGGGCAGGGCAGTACTTC.

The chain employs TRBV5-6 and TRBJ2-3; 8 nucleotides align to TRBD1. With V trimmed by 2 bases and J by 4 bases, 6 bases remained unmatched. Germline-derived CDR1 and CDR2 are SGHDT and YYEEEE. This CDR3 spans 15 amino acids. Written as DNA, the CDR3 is TGTGCCAGCAGCTTTTTCACAGGGGGTTCAGATACGCAGTATTTT. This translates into CASSFFTGGSDTQYF. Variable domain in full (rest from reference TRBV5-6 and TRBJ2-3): DAGVTQSPTHLIKTRGQQVTLRCSPKSGHDTVSWYQQALGQGPQFIFQYYEEEERQRGNFPDRFSGHQFPNYSSELNVNALLLGDSALYLCASSFFTGGSDTQYFGPGTRLTVL.

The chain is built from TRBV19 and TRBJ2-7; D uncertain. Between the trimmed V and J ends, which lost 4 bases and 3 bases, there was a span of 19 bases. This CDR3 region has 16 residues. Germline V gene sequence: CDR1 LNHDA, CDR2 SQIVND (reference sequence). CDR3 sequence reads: CASSTTTNSPLYEQYF. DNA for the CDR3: TGTGCCAGTAGTACAACAACGAACAGCCCACTCTACGAGCAGTACTTC.

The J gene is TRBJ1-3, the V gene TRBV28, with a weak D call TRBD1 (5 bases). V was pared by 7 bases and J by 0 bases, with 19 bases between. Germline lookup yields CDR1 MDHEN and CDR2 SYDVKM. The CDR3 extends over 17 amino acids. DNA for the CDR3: TGTGCCAGCATTCCCTGGGGGACTGAACTCTCTGGAAACACCATATATTTT. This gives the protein CASIPWGTELSGNTIYF.